This T cell receptor (beta chain) emerged from a study of blood T cell dynamics during melanoma immunotherapy. Remarks on this clone: At one of its ends the junction is not consistent with the germline gene, which may arise from a read error.

Sequencing used immunoSEQ multiplex PCR; TCRdb keeps in-frame clones, though not all of them. Here the sample spans around 13,000 clones, just over 85% being singletons. CDR1 is LGHNT, CDR2 FRNRAP, per germline. The CDR3 is 13 residues long. The sample's time point: pre-treatment baseline. This receptor was taken from a human donor with melanoma. This specimen was blood, taken from a patient treated with checkpoint blockade. V usage is TRBV12-5 and J usage is TRBJ1-5; D gene ambiguous. CDR3 DNA sequence: TGTGCTAGTGGTTTCGGCAGCAATCAGCCCCGGCATTTT. This sequence encodes CASGFGSNQPRHF.